This T cell receptor beta chain was sequenced during a study of cytomegalovirus exposure and HLA in healthy donors. Background on the study: Tens of millions of unique TCRs from HLA-typed donors made up an early data release. Under 85% of 300 to 450 genotyped donors fell in the Caucasian-associated ancestry cluster. Whole-study results and caveats: Within an earlier analysis, most TCR beta V segments proved productive either about 90% or about 30% of the time.

The PCR ran on 60 Vbeta and 13 Jbeta primers. Sequencing used immunoSEQ multiplex PCR; TCRdb keeps in-frame clones, though not all of them. The data hold 80,000 or so clones, with 63% observed a single time. There are 15 residues in the CDR3. Trimming stripped 1 base from V and 5 bases from J, with 15 bases between. Germline CDR1 is SEHNR and CDR2 is FQNEAQ (reference sequence). In regard to this clone: No antigen is known for it.

V gene TRBV7-9 combines with J gene TRBJ2-7; D possibly corresponds to TRBD1 (5 bases). The sequenced sample was PBMCs. This clonotype was obtained from a man younger than 40 in good health and CMV-seropositive. The CDR3 protein is CASSLERGRVNEQYF. DNA of the CDR3: TGTGCCAGCAGCTTAGAAAGAGGCAGGGTCAACGAGCAGTACTTC.